One sample yielded the 25 T cell receptor beta chains listed below, sequenced in a study of blood T cell repertoires in COVID-19. Sequenced by immunoSEQ multiplex PCR; TCRdb stores in-frame clones only, minus some. Here the sample spans 170,000 or so clones, 65% to 90% being singletons. Sequenced: peripheral blood. Receptors were obtained from a human donor in a cohort sampled during active COVID-19.

V gene TRBV20-1 combines with J gene TRBJ2-7; 8 bases fit TRBD1. This CDR3 has 13 residues. The germline CDR1 and CDR2 sequences are DFQATT and SNEGSKA (reference sequence). Trimming cost V 3 bases and J 4 bases; bases outside gene matches: 5. The chain's CDR3 is CSASWTGKYEQYF. In DNA form, the CDR3 reads TGCAGTGCTAGTTGGACAGGGAAATACGAGCAGTACTTC.

This chain connects TRBV19 to TRBJ2-7; 7 bases agree with TRBD1. This CDR3 comprises 12 residues. In germline, CDR1 is LNHDA, CDR2 SQIVND (reference sequence). V gave up 10 bases and J gave up 6 bases; unmatched junction bases: 9. CDR3 sequence: CATQRGGLEQYF. Here the CDR3 DNA reads TGTGCCACGCAACGAGGGGGCCTCGAGCAGTACTTC.

This sequence joins TRBV5-6 and TRBJ2-5, with a weak D call TRBD1 (7 bases). V lost 0 bases to trimming and J lost 5 bases, with 17 bases between them. This CDR3 comprises 16 residues. The V gene's germline CDR1 is SGHDT and CDR2 YYEEEE. CDR3 loop: CASSLEPTGTRETQYF. The CDR3 bases are TGTGCCAGCAGCTTGGAGCCGACAGGGACTCGGGAGACCCAGTACTTC.

V gene TRBV6-4 combines with J gene TRBJ2-1; TRBD2 agrees at 11 bases. The CDR3 has 15 residues. Germline CDR1 and CDR2: MRHNA and SNTAGT. The V and J ends lost 2 bases and 4 bases, in that order; junction bases with no gene match: 1. For the CDR3, the DNA is TGTGCCAGCAGTGACATAGCGGGGGGGTACAATGAGCAGTTCTTC. The encoded protein is CASSDIAGGYNEQFF.

The chain uses TRBV19 and TRBJ1-3; D is possibly TRBD1 (6 bases). Germline V gene lookup returns CDR1 LNHDA and CDR2 SQIVND (reference sequence). The germline V and J ends were trimmed by 5 bases and 2 bases, with 13 bases remaining between them. The CDR3 length is 15 residues. The CDR3 DNA reads TGTGCCAGTAGTTCGGACAGACCAACTGGAAACACCATATATTTT. Amino acids: CASSSDRPTGNTIYF. The variable domain in full, completed from reference TRBV19 and TRBJ1-3, reads DGGITQSPKYLFRKEGQNVTLSCEQNLNHDAMYWYRQDPGQGLRLIYYSQIVNDFQKGDIAEGYSVSREKKESFPLTVTSAQKNPTAFYLCASSSDRPTGNTIYFGEGSWLTVV.

The rearrangement joins TRBV15 to TRBJ1-6; D gene unclear. The CDR3 loop spans 16 amino acids. The V end was cut by 1 base, the J end by 0 bases, with 7 bases between. Germline assignment: CDR1 LNHNV and CDR2 YYDKDF (reference sequence). CDR3 DNA: TGTGCCACCAGCAGAGGACTTACCTCCTATAATTCACCCCTCCACTTT. It specifies CATSRGLTSYNSPLHF.

This chain links TRBV30 with TRBJ1-1; D call uncertain. The V gene's germline CDR1 is GTSNPN and CDR2 SVGIG (reference sequence). Trimming cost V 2 bases and J 0 bases, with 13 bases left between them. This CDR3 has 15 residues. The CDR3 spells CAWSNSTAVNTEAFF. The CDR3 DNA follows: TGTGCCTGGAGTAATTCAACAGCCGTGAACACTGAAGCTTTCTTT. The full variable domain, completed using reference TRBV30 and TRBJ1-1, is SQTIHQWPATLVQPVGSPLSLECTVEGTSNPNLYWYRQAAGRGLQLLFYSVGIGQISSEVPQNLSASRPQDRQFILSSKKLLLSDSGFYLCAWSNSTAVNTEAFFGQGTRLTVV.

The V call is TRBV6-5, the J call TRBJ2-2; D is unclear. V lost 6 bases and J 5 bases, leaving 10 bases between the germline ends. There are 13 residues in the CDR3. The germline gives CDR1 MNHEY, CDR2 SVGAGI. The CDR3 reads CASSETWTGELFF. Written as DNA, the CDR3 is TGTGCCAGCAGCGAGACTTGGACCGGGGAGCTGTTTTTT.

Only one count was recorded for this clone. This chain joins TRBV11-3 and TRBJ2-5; 7 bases are a match to TRBD2. In germline, CDR1 is SGHNT, CDR2 YENEEA. The CDR3 is 15 amino acids. V lost 3 bases to trimming and J lost 1 base; unmatched junction nucleotides: 5. This chain's CDR3 is CASSLQGLPQETQYF. The CDR3 DNA reads TGTGCCAGCAGCTTGCAGGGACTACCCCAAGAGACCCAGTACTTC.

The chain employs TRBV9 and TRBJ2-2; TRBD2 might be the D (6 bases). The CDR3 has 17 amino acids. V lost 0 bases and J lost 2, with 14 bases in between. Germline CDR1 SGDLS, CDR2 YYNGEE. CDR3 DNA sequence: TGTGCCAGCAGCGTAGATCCGAGCGGGCCCAACACCGGGGAGCTGTTTTTT. This codes for CASSVDPSGPNTGELFF.

This chain connects TRBV19 to TRBJ1-5; D is unclear. V was shortened by 5 bases and J by 4 bases, with 12 bases between the two germline ends. The germline CDR1 and CDR2 sequences are LNHDA and SQIVND (reference sequence). The CDR3 consists of 14 residues. The CDR3 sequence: CASSGETGNQPQHF. The CDR3 DNA is TGTGCCAGTAGTGGCGAGACGGGGAATCAGCCCCAGCATTTT. The complete variable domain, with remaining parts taken from reference TRBV19 and TRBJ1-5, reads DGGITQSPKYLFRKEGQNVTLSCEQNLNHDAMYWYRQDPGQGLRLIYYSQIVNDFQKGDIAEGYSVSREKKESFPLTVTSAQKNPTAFYLCASSGETGNQPQHFGDGTRLSIL.

The chain uses TRBV7-2 and TRBJ1-2, with a tentative D call TRBD1 (5 bases). The CDR3 sequence is 12 residues long. V lost 0 bases and J lost 6, with 5 bases in between. Germline CDR1 reads SGHTA; CDR2 reads FQGNSA. The CDR3 loop reads CASSLAGDGYTF. CDR3 DNA sequence: TGTGCCAGCAGCTTAGCAGGGGATGGCTACACCTTC.

The V gene is TRBV7-2, the J gene TRBJ2-5; 8 bases line up with TRBD2. CDR3 length: 17 amino acids. Trimming at V came to 1 base and at J to 1 base, leaving 8 bases not matched to a gene. CDR1 and CDR2 (germline): SGHTA, FQGNSA. The CDR3 DNA follows: TGTGCCAGCAGCTTAGTGAGGGCTAGCGGGCTCCAAGAGACCCAGTACTTC. It is translated as CASSLVRASGLQETQYF.

The V call is TRBV11-2, the J call TRBJ2-3; D gene unclear. This CDR3 spans 13 amino acids. The V gene lost 4 bases and the J gene lost 7 bases, with 12 bases spanning the gap. The germline V gene encodes CDR1 SGHAT and CDR2 FQNNGV. CDR3 loop: CASSSPSVNTQYF. CDR3 DNA sequence: TGTGCCAGCAGCTCCCCATCGGTGAATACGCAGTATTTT.

This clone was found once. Other DNA sequences in the sample encode the same CDR3. The rearrangement joins TRBV20-1 to TRBJ2-1; D possibly corresponds to TRBD2 (7 bases). This CDR3 is built from 13 residues. Germline V lookup: CDR1 DFQATT, CDR2 SNEGSKA (reference sequence). V lost 3 bases to trimming and J lost 7 bases, with 13 bases between them. In DNA form, the CDR3 reads TGCAGTGCTAGTCCGGGGGGCGGAAATGAGCAGTTCTTC. Its translation is CSASPGGGNEQFF.

The rearrangement links TRBV29-1 to TRBJ1-1; the D gene is possibly TRBD1 (5 bases). CDR1 is SQVTM and CDR2 is ANQGSEA in the germline V gene. This CDR3 is built from 14 residues. V lost 7 bases, J lost 0 bases, and 15 bases lay in between. The CDR3 is CSAPRQSMNTEAFF. The CDR3 DNA sequence: TGCAGCGCCCCTCGACAGTCTATGAACACTGAAGCTTTCTTT.

The chain is built from TRBV5-1 and TRBJ2-7; D is undetermined. CDR1 and CDR2 (germline): SGHRS, YFSETQ. The CDR3 runs 13 residues. Trimming removed 1 base from V and 1 base from J, with 6 bases in between. The chain's CDR3 is CASSLLGSYEQYF. CDR3 in DNA: TGCGCCAGCAGCTTGCTCGGGTCCTACGAGCAGTACTTC. Full variable domain (remainder filled in from reference TRBV5-1 and TRBJ2-7): KAGVTQTPRYLIKTRGQQVTLSCSPISGHRSVSWYQQTPGQGLQFLFEYFSETQRNKGNFPGRFSGRQFSNSRSEMNVSTLELGDSALYLCASSLLGSYEQYFGPGTRLTVT.

This clone has more than one count but fewer than ten. CDR3 DNA: TGTGCCAGCAGTTACGGGGGGTACCAGCCCCAGCATTTT. It specifies CASSYGGYQPQHF. This chain connects TRBV6-5 to TRBJ1-5; D possibly corresponds to TRBD1 (5 bases). The CDR3 extends over 13 amino acids. The V gene lost 2 bases and the J gene lost 7 bases, with 9 bases spanning the gap. Germline V gene lookup returns CDR1 MNHEY and CDR2 SVGAGI.

This chain uses TRBV28 with TRBJ1-6; no clear D. V lost 2 bases and J 0 bases, leaving 5 bases between the germline ends. Germline-derived CDR1 and CDR2 are MDHEN and SYDVKM. The CDR3 extends over 15 amino acids. The CDR3 sequence: CASSLQYSYNSPLHF. The CDR3 DNA is TGTGCCAGCAGTTTACAGTACTCCTATAATTCACCCCTCCACTTT.

The chain carries TRBV5-8 and TRBJ2-3; TRBD2 aligns across 9 bases. V lost 0 bases, J lost 9 bases, and 5 bases stayed unmatched. Germline CDR1 reads SGHTS; CDR2 reads YDEGEE. CDR3 length: 14 residues. DNA for the CDR3: TGTGCCAGCAGCTTGGGGGATAGCGGGGGAACGCAGTATTTT. Protein: CASSLGDSGGTQYF.

J is TRBJ1-2 and V is TRBV19; the D is unclear. This CDR3 comprises 14 residues. From germline, CDR1 is LNHDA and CDR2 SQIVND (reference sequence). V shed 3 bases and J shed 4 bases, with 12 bases lying between them. The CDR3 loop is CASSIPNPIYGYTF. CDR3 nucleotide sequence: TGTGCCAGTAGTATTCCCAATCCTATCTATGGCTACACCTTC.

The rearrangement uses TRBV27 and TRBJ1-2; 11 nucleotides line up with TRBD1. This CDR3 has 15 residues. V lost 5 bases to trimming and J lost 8 bases; unmatched junction nucleotides: 10. CDR1 is MNHEY and CDR2 is SMNVEV in the germline V gene (reference sequence). The CDR3 spells CASSGRTGGWEGYTF. In DNA form, the CDR3 reads TGTGCCAGCAGTGGGCGGACAGGGGGCTGGGAGGGCTACACCTTC.

This clone was seen only a few times. The rearrangement links TRBV6-2 or TRBV6-3 to TRBJ2-7; 7 bases map to TRBD1. CDR1 and CDR2 (germline): MNHEY, SVGEGT. There are 14 residues in the CDR3. The trim removed 6 bases at V and 2 bases at J, leaving 7 bases unmatched. CDR3 in amino acids: CASSTWTGTYEQYF. The DNA for the CDR3 is TGTGCCAGCAGCACTTGGACAGGTACCTACGAGCAGTACTTC.

The chain couples TRBV6-2 or TRBV6-3 to TRBJ1-2; no definite D call. There are 14 residues in the CDR3. With 4 bases removed from V and 7 bases from J, the gap between germline ends came to 16 bases. The germline V gene encodes CDR1 MNHEY and CDR2 SVGEGT. The CDR3 region has the DNA TGTGCCAGCAGTTTGAGGCAAACGGCGGGTGGCTACACCTTC. It yields the protein CASSLRQTAGGYTF.

This sequence joins TRBV2 and TRBJ1-2; 8 positions match TRBD1. V shed 4 bases, J shed 2 bases, and the junction held 3 bases outside the gene matches. CDR3 length: 14 residues. The germline V gene has CDR1 SNHLY and CDR2 FYNNEI. The CDR3 loop is CASSGDRQNYGYTF. As DNA, the CDR3 is TGTGCCAGCAGTGGGGACAGGCAAAACTATGGCTACACCTTC.